Shown below are 25 T cell receptor beta chains from a single sample sequenced in a study of shared clonotypes between healthy human individuals. Some clones are missing from TCRdb's copy, which holds only in-frame ones; the method was immunoSEQ multiplex PCR. The sample holds around 440,000 clones, around 77% seen once. Sequencing was done on a sample of PBMCs. These receptors originate from a woman aged 40 to 55 in good health. Some clones in this sample may be carry-over from other donors' samples.

The rearrangement links TRBV15 to TRBJ1-3; TRBD1 might be the D (5 bases). Trimming removed 4 bases at V and 1 base at J, with 11 bases between. This CDR3 is 15 amino acids long. Germline CDR1 LNHNV, CDR2 YYDKDF (reference sequence). The CDR3 reads CATSKGPRSGNTIYF. CDR3 nucleotides: TGTGCCACCAGCAAGGGACCGCGATCTGGAAACACCATATATTTT.

The rearrangement uses TRBV5-1 and TRBJ2-6, with D unresolved. This CDR3 contains 17 residues. Trimming stripped 4 bases from V and 0 bases from J, with 14 bases between. Germline V CDR1 and CDR2: SGHRS, YFSETQ. CDR3 residues: CASSIAAGVSGANVLTF. The CDR3, as DNA: TGCGCCAGCAGCATCGCCGCAGGAGTCTCTGGGGCCAACGTCCTGACTTTC.

The chain has TRBV7-6 and TRBJ2-7; no clear D. The V end was cut by 5 bases, the J end by 7 bases, with 24 bases between. The germline gives CDR1 SGHVS, CDR2 FNYEAQ. CDR3 size: 16 residues. CDR3 in DNA: TGTGCCAGCAGCACCAGATACCGGGTCCCCCTTCCAGAGCAGTACTTC. Residues: CASSTRYRVPLPEQYF.

DNA of the CDR3: TGTGCCAGCAGCCAACAGGGGCCGGGCTATGGCTACACCTTC. It translates to CASSQQGPGYGYTF. V usage is TRBV28 and J usage is TRBJ1-2; 7 nucleotides line up with TRBD1. Trimming removed 6 bases from V and 4 bases from J; junction bases left unmatched: 8. CDR3 length: 14 amino acids. The V gene's germline CDR1 is MDHEN and CDR2 SYDVKM.

The V call is TRBV4-3, the J call TRBJ2-4; D possibly corresponds to TRBD2 (6 bases). This CDR3 contains 13 residues. V lost 3 bases and J 12 bases, leaving 15 bases between the germline ends. From germline, CDR1 is LGHNA and CDR2 YSLEER. The CDR3 loop is CASSHGTDGSQYF. The CDR3 nucleotides are TGCGCCAGCAGCCACGGTACAGACGGGAGTCAGTACTTC.

The V and J genes are TRBV29-1 and TRBJ1-2, with no clear D. The germline V gene encodes CDR1 SQVTM and CDR2 ANQGSEA. Trimming stripped 3 bases from V and 4 bases from J, with 6 bases between. The CDR3 totals 11 residues. CDR3 in amino acids: CSVEGAYGYTF. Here the CDR3 DNA reads TGCAGCGTTGAGGGTGCCTATGGCTACACCTTC. Supplemented by reference TRBV29-1 and TRBJ1-2, the full variable domain reads SAVISQKPSRDICQRGTSLTIQCQVDSQVTMMFWYRQQPGQSLTLIATANQGSEATYESGFVIDKFPISRPNLTFSTLTVSNMSPEDSSIYLCSVEGAYGYTFGSGTRLTVV.

A few counts support this clone. The V call is TRBV30, the J call TRBJ2-2; D is perhaps TRBD1 or TRBD2 (5 bases each). Germline-derived CDR1 and CDR2 are GTSNPN and SVGIG (reference sequence). V lost 5 bases and J 2 bases, leaving 15 bases between the germline ends. The CDR3 loop spans 15 amino acids. The CDR3 nucleotides read TGTGCCTGGTCGCGCCGGGACGCCAACACCGGGGAGCTGTTTTTT. Protein product: CAWSRRDANTGELFF.

The chain uses TRBV11-2 and TRBJ2-7; tentative D call: TRBD1 (6 bases). Trimming left V 7 bases short and J 3 bases short, with 19 bases between. Germline assignment: CDR1 SGHAT and CDR2 FQNNGV. This CDR3 comprises 15 residues. For the CDR3, the DNA is TGTGCCAGCACCCAGAATCCGGGACAAGGCTACGAGCAGTACTTC. This translates into CASTQNPGQGYEQYF.

In its sample, this clone was seen a few times. In DNA form, the CDR3 reads TGTGCCAGCAGCCCCCACTCTGGGACTGAAGCTTTCTTT. This gives the protein CASSPHSGTEAFF. This rearrangement joins TRBV9 to TRBJ1-1; D is ambiguous. Trimming cost V 4 bases and J 5 bases, with 12 bases left between them. Looked up from germline, CDR1 is SGDLS and CDR2 is YYNGEE. This CDR3 has 13 residues.

This clone has a handful of counts. The chain employs TRBV29-1 and TRBJ1-1; D not certain. CDR1 SQVTM and CDR2 ANQGSEA come from the germline V gene. The CDR3 is made up of 13 amino acids. Between the trimmed V and J ends, which lost 8 bases and 3 bases, there was a span of 16 bases. The CDR3 DNA reads as TGCAGCCATAGGGTAGGGAGGGACACTGAAGCTTTCTTT. Amino acid sequence: CSHRVGRDTEAFF.

This chain uses TRBV2 with TRBJ2-1; D remains ambiguous. V lost 0 bases, J lost 2 bases, and 11 bases lay in between. The CDR3 is 16 residues long. The germline CDR1 and CDR2 sequences are SNHLY and FYNNEI. This chain's CDR3 is CASSEAVVTAYNEQFF. DNA for the CDR3: TGTGCCAGCAGTGAAGCGGTAGTGACGGCCTACAATGAGCAGTTCTTC.

Of note for this clone: The sample holds other DNA sequences that translate to the same CDR3. Here the CDR3 reads CASSSPGPGGETQYF. CDR3 DNA sequence: TGTGCCAGCAGTTCTCCGGGGCCGGGAGGTGAGACCCAGTACTTC. J is TRBJ2-5 and V is TRBV6-5; 7 positions agree with TRBD2. The CDR3 totals 15 residues. V was pared by 4 bases and J by 5 bases, with 10 bases of the junction left unmatched. Germline-derived CDR1 and CDR2 are MNHEY and SVGAGI.

This clone has only a few counts. This chain uses TRBV4-1 with TRBJ1-2; D perhaps matches TRBD1 (6 bases). Trimming took 2 bases from V and 8 from J, leaving 12 bases between them. Germline V gene lookup returns CDR1 MGHRA and CDR2 YSYEKL. The CDR3 has 13 amino acids. The chain's CDR3 is CASSQFGGRGYTF. CDR3 bases: TGCGCCAGCAGCCAATTCGGGGGCCGGGGCTACACCTTC.

The rearrangement uses TRBV20-1 and TRBJ1-1; D is unresolved. CDR3 length: 11 amino acids. CDR1 and CDR2 (germline): DFQATT, SNEGSKA (reference sequence). Deletions cut 4 bases from V and 8 bases from J, with 11 bases between. The CDR3 loop reads CSAKQSREAFF. CDR3 nucleotides: TGCAGTGCTAAGCAGTCCAGAGAAGCTTTCTTT.

This clone was seen once. J is TRBJ2-1 and V is TRBV4-1, with 7 bases identical to TRBD1. Germline CDR1 is MGHRA and CDR2 is YSYEKL. The CDR3 is 20 amino acids. V lost 2 bases, J lost 1 base, and 17 bases stayed unmatched. The CDR3 DNA reads as TGCGCCAGCAGCCAAAGTCTGGGACAGTCTTTCTTACGGTCCTACAATGAGCAGTTCTTC. Translation: CASSQSLGQSFLRSYNEQFF.

The chain combines TRBV27 with TRBJ2-7; the match to TRBD2 covers 14 bases. This CDR3 comprises 15 residues. V trimming: 4 bases; J trimming: 9 bases; junction bases outside the gene matches: 8. Germline lookup yields CDR1 MNHEY and CDR2 SMNVEV (reference sequence). The CDR3 nucleotides read TGTGCCAGCAGTTCACAGACTAGCGGGAGGGCCCGGCAGTACTTC. Amino acid sequence: CASSSQTSGRARQYF.

The V gene is TRBV15, the J gene TRBJ1-2; 10 bases match TRBD1. V lost 1 base to trimming and J lost 4 bases; unmatched junction nucleotides: 3. The CDR3 consists of 15 residues. CDR1 is LNHNV and CDR2 is YYDKDF in the germline V gene (reference sequence). The CDR3 here is CATSRGGTGVYGYTF. As DNA, the CDR3 is TGTGCCACCAGCAGAGGGGGGACAGGGGTCTATGGCTACACCTTC. The whole variable domain, remainder taken from reference TRBV15 and TRBJ1-2, is DAMVIQNPRYQVTQFGKPVTLSCSQTLNHNVMYWYQQKSSQAPKLLFHYYDKDFNNEADTPDNFQSRRPNTSFCFLDIRSPGLGDTAMYLCATSRGGTGVYGYTFGSGTRLTVV.

DNA of the CDR3: TGTGCCAGCCACCAAAACAGGGGTCAAACCTACGAGCAGTACTTC. Protein sequence: CASHQNRGQTYEQYF. The rearrangement uses TRBV6-1 and TRBJ2-7; 7 nucleotides align to TRBD1. This CDR3 contains 15 residues. The junction had 12 bases not matched to a gene; V was cut back by 8 bases and J by 2 bases. The germline V gene encodes CDR1 MNHNS and CDR2 SASEGT.

Ten or more counts support this clone. Other DNA sequences in the same sample also yield this CDR3. The V call is TRBV4-1, the J call TRBJ2-5, with 9 bases lining up with TRBD1. The CDR3 has 15 amino acids. Germline-derived CDR1 and CDR2 are MGHRA and YSYEKL. V gave up 4 bases and J gave up 11 bases; unmatched junction bases: 14. This chain's CDR3 is CASSRLGDRAYEQYF. The CDR3 DNA is TGCGCCAGCAGCCGGTTAGGGGACAGGGCCTATGAGCAGTACTTC.

Concerning this clone: Other DNA sequences from this sample encode an identical CDR3 as well. Here the CDR3 reads CASSVDSPNTEAFF. DNA for the CDR3: TGTGCCAGCAGCGTCGACAGCCCGAACACTGAAGCTTTCTTT. J is TRBJ1-1 and V is TRBV9, with D tentatively TRBD1 (5 bases). Germline CDR1 reads SGDLS; CDR2 reads YYNGEE. Trimming took off 2 bases at V and 1 base at J, with 9 bases between the two ends. This CDR3 comprises 14 residues.

This clone was detected many times. Different DNA sequences within this sample yield the same CDR3. The chain has TRBV28 and TRBJ2-6; possibly TRBD2 for D (6 bases). Looked up from germline, CDR1 is MDHEN and CDR2 is SYDVKM. Trimming cost V 3 bases and J 0 bases, with 15 bases left between them. This CDR3 has 18 residues. The CDR3 loop reads CASSFQAGRDSGANVLTF. In DNA, the CDR3 is TGTGCCAGCAGTTTCCAGGCGGGACGGGACTCTGGGGCCAACGTCCTGACTTTC. The full variable domain, in which reference TRBV28 and TRBJ2-6 provide the parts outside the CDR3, is DVKVTQSSRYLVKRTGEKVFLECVQDMDHENMFWYRQDPGLGLRLIYFSYDVKMKEKGDIPEGYSVSREKKERFSLILESASTNQTSMYLCASSFQAGRDSGANVLTFGAGSRLTVL.

J is TRBJ2-2 and V is TRBV30, with TRBD1 matching over 9 bases. V lost 0 bases, J lost 4 bases, and 6 bases stayed unmatched. Germline assignment: CDR1 GTSNPN and CDR2 SVGIG (reference sequence). This CDR3 region has 16 residues. The chain's CDR3 is CAWSVWDRESTGELFF. CDR3 nucleotide sequence: TGTGCCTGGAGTGTCTGGGACAGGGAAAGCACCGGGGAGCTGTTTTTT. The full variable domain, rest sourced from reference TRBV30 and TRBJ2-2, is SQTIHQWPATLVQPVGSPLSLECTVEGTSNPNLYWYRQAAGRGLQLLFYSVGIGQISSEVPQNLSASRPQDRQFILSSKKLLLSDSGFYLCAWSVWDRESTGELFFGEGSRLTVL.

In the case of this clone: Additional DNA sequences in this sample encode the identical CDR3. The rearrangement joins TRBV14 to TRBJ1-3; no clear D gene. The CDR3 contains 17 residues. CDR1 SGHDN and CDR2 FVKESK come from the germline V gene. With 0 bases removed from V and 0 bases from J, the gap between germline ends came to 12 bases. This CDR3 is CASSQDLPRASGNTIYF. The CDR3 DNA sequence: TGTGCCAGCAGCCAAGATCTACCGAGGGCCTCTGGAAACACCATATATTTT.

The sample holds a few counts of this clone. This rearrangement joins TRBV29-1 to TRBJ2-7; perhaps TRBD2 as D (6 bases). The germline V and J ends were trimmed by 6 bases and 0 bases, with 15 bases remaining between them. The CDR3 extends over 14 amino acids. Germline CDR1 and CDR2: SQVTM and ANQGSEA. This chain's CDR3 is CSVPTREHSYEQYF. As DNA, the CDR3 is TGCAGCGTCCCGACCCGGGAGCACTCCTACGAGCAGTACTTC.

A remark on this clone: Distinct nucleotide sequences in the sample also encode this CDR3. The V call is TRBV27, the J call TRBJ2-3; 10 positions agree with TRBD2. The germline V gene has CDR1 MNHEY and CDR2 SMNVEV (reference sequence). V trimming: 5 bases; J trimming: 2 bases; junction bases outside the gene matches: 7. This CDR3 region has 16 residues. The CDR3 spells CASSPGAGGSTDTQYF. The CDR3 DNA is TGTGCCAGCAGTCCGGGAGCGGGAGGGTCCACAGATACGCAGTATTTT.